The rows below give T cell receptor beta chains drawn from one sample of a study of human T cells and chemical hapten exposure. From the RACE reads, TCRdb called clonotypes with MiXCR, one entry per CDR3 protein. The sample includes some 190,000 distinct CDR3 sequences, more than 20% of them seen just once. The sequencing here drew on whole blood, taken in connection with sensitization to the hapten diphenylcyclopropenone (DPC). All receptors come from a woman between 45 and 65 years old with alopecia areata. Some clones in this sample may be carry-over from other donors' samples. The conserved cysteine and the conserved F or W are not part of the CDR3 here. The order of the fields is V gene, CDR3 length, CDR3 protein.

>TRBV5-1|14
ASSLTVGQGGTEAF
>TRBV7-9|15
ASNPLTGTSSWTEAF
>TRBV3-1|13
ASTGEGHSNYGYT
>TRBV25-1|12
ASTTSGPTNIQY
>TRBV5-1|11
ASKGEGAETQY
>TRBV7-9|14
ASSLSPGRREETQY
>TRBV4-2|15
ASSQDYEAANTGELF
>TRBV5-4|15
ASSLPWTGGASGELF
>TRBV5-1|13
ASRPGHLNTGELF
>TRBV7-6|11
ASSAVEAGELF
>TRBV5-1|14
ASSLGQSLSMEKLF
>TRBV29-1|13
SVLSGTSGLSEQF